The clone carrying this T cell receptor (beta chain) was recorded only once. These data belong to a study of technical replicates of blood from four donors. The protocol was immunoSEQ multiplex PCR, while the TCRdb copy is restricted to in-frame clones and leaves out a portion. The table shows roughly 82,000 clones, with 96% occurring only once. Germline V gives CDR1 SGHAT, CDR2 FQNNGV. The length of the CDR3 is 14 residues. V lost 3 bases, J lost 6 bases, and 6 bases stayed unmatched. V gene TRBV11-2 combines with J gene TRBJ1-1; TRBD1 aligns across 8 bases. The origin of this receptor is a human donor in good health. The sequenced material came from T cells isolated from PBMCs. The CDR3 DNA sequence: TGTGCCAGCAGCTTCAGTCAGGGGGCTCCTGAAGCTTTCTTT. Encoded protein: CASSFSQGAPEAFF.